This T cell receptor beta chain appears in the sequencing data of a study of blood T cell repertoires in COVID-19 (dated by TCRdb to 2018 to 2021). Background for the entire study: Collaborator samples came from the United States, Italy and Spain and covered acute and convalescent phases of COVID-19. The prospective study material was composed of cDNA or gDNA derived from T cells, B-cell-depleted T cells, or PBMCs. Deeply sampled blood TCRbeta repertoires from subjects exposed to, actively infected with, or recovered from COVID-19 were included in the dataset. The repertoires were made available in a free public database intended to serve as a resource for research on the immune response to SARS-CoV-2. The samples were drawn from two sources: the first 160 participants of the ongoing ImmuneRACE study, and 1,254 subjects contributed by 6 global collaborators. A de-identified subject ID, COVID-19 status, age in years and sex were almost always included in the sample metadata. Where available, HLA class I and class II types were taken from metadata supplied by the sample provider and were not determined by assay-based typing. The paper's findings and limits, for the study overall: Clinical and demographic metadata were provided uncurated, with the amount varying by source and participant.

V is pruned by 2 bases and J by 9 bases, leaving 3 bases of the junction without a gene match. CDR3 length: 14 amino acids, cysteine to phenylalanine. Only CDR3 DNA remains: 42 bases, in frame from the first base. The germline V gene yields MNHEY for CDR1 and SVGEGT for CDR2. TCRbeta CDR3 regions were amplified from genomic DNA using the immunoSEQ Assay, a bias-controlled multiplex PCR. As for how the authors treated the data: Nucleated cell counts per sample were estimated from amplification of reference gene primers within the assay. Sequence reads were collapsed and filtered to measure the absolute abundance of every unique TCRbeta CDR3 rearrangement. For each sample, productive Simpson clonality was calculated as the square root of Simpson's diversity index over productive rearrangements. TCRdb stores this immuneACCESS table with in-frame sequences only. Part of the clones is absent; in the studies checked, under half of the shortfall reflects unresolved V genes, and no reason is known for the rest. For V, J and clone size, that table is used; D and trimming come from the DNA. Within this sample are about 83,000 clones, with about 83% of them counted one time only. The biggest ten clones account for approximately 8% of the sample.

Collaborating institutions collected whole blood in K2EDTA tubes following their own protocols. For TCRbeta analysis, collaborators shipped samples as frozen whole blood, isolated PBMCs, or DNA extracted from either of those sample types. A note on this clone: Its antigen remains unidentified. Per-base quality was not reported, and no clone a single base away is much larger than it.

This chain is built from TRBV6-2 or TRBV6-3 and TRBJ2-1; the central 11 bases match TRBD2. The specimen sequenced was peripheral blood. This clonotype originated in a man aged 45-60 years with active COVID-19. In nucleotide form, the sequence is TGTGCCAGCAGTTACGATAGCGGGAGGGTTGAGCAGTTCTTC. Protein translation: CASSYDSGRVEQFF.